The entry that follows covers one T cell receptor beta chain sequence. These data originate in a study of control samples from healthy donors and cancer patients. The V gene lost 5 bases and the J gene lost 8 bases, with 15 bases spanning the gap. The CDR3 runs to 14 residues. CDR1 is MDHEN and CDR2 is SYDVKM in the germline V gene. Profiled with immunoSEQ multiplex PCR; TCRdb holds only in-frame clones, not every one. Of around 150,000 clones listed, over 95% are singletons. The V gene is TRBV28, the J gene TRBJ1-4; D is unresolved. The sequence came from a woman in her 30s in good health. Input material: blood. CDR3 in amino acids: CASSGYAGIEKLFF. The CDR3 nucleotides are TGTGCCAGCAGTGGGTACGCGGGCATCGAAAAACTGTTTTTT.